This TCR beta chain was documented in a study of PD-1 blockade in classical Hodgkin lymphoma. Germline trimming cut 5 bases from V and 3 bases from J; bases unmatched to any gene: 2. There are 13 residues in the CDR3. The germline gives CDR1 MNHNS, CDR2 SASEGT. The data were produced by immunoSEQ multiplex PCR, yet TCRdb's version contains in-frame clones alone and is incomplete. The sample yields some 95,000 clones, 80% to 90% seen once. All trial patients relapsed after autologous stem cell transplantation. Sequenced here: peripheral blood mononuclear cells (PBMCs), sampled before the second cycle of nivolumab. The origin of this receptor is a human donor with classical Hodgkin lymphoma. The chain carries TRBV6-1 and TRBJ2-7; 9 bases fit TRBD1. The CDR3 loop reads CASSRGQGYEQYF. In DNA form, the CDR3 reads TGTGCCAGCAGTAGGGGACAGGGCTACGAGCAGTACTTC.